This T cell receptor (beta chain) was identified in a study of T-cell reconstitution after alpha-beta-depleted transplantation in children listed by TCRdb under 2016. With respect to the entire study: T-cell immune reconstitution after TCRalphabeta/CD19-depleted allogeneic hematopoietic cell transplantation in children was quantitatively tracked in the study by means of TCR repertoire profiling. General conclusions and limits of the study: Apparently early alphabetaT-cell count recovery about two months after transplant reportedly relied on only several hundred rapidly expanded clones derived from non-depleted graft cells. In some patients, the high TCRbeta diversity seen at day 60 was put down to recipient T cells and intrathymic progenitors that had survived conditioning. Over the following months the frequencies of hyperexpanded clones went down, and after one year T-cell counts and TCRbeta diversity were mostly credited to newly produced T cells.

The treatment or condition label for this specimen denotes: allogeneic hematopoietic cell transplantation with graft depleted of TCRalphabeta T cells and CD19 B cells. The transplant recipients were children given TCRalphabeta/CD19-depleted allogeneic hematopoietic cell grafts. Libraries came from PCR. TCRdb records Illumina HiSeq 2500 as the sequencer. TCR library preparation used molecular barcoding, with unique molecular identifiers applied to normalize quantification of the TCRbeta repertoire. TCRdb trimmed public reads at Q25 via fastp, called clones via MiXCR and kept in-frame beta chains. Rows are unified per CDR3 protein, each entry keeping the most common DNA and genes. The sample table contains hundreds of thousands of distinct CDR3 sequences; only one count was recorded for approximately 22% of them. Around an eighth of the sample goes to the ten largest clones. Inclusive of the bounding cysteine and phenylalanine, the CDR3 is 17 residues long. Only CDR3 DNA is held: 51 bases, read in frame from base 1. V is reduced by 2 bases and J by 7 bases, leaving a spacing of 21 bases between them. CDR1 and CDR2, per the germline V gene (reference sequence), are MNHEY and SMNVEV.

This clonotype was counted a few times. The target of this receptor is not known. Qualities for individual bases were not recorded, and no much larger clone is one base off. Here the chain combines TRBV27 and TRBJ2-1, with the D gene too uncertain to name. The receptor was derived from a boy less than two years old who had a stem cell transplant for acute myeloid leukemia, so the T cells may come from the graft donor. Sequencing used PBMCs, mostly from graft donor cells, obtained 360 days after TCRalphabeta/CD19-depleted stem cell transplant. The CDR3 reads as follows: CASSLVPVSVAHNEQFF. The nucleotide sequence reads TGTGCCAGCAGTTTAGTCCCAGTATCAGTCGCCCATAATGAGCAGTTCTTC.